The present T cell receptor (beta chain) was sequenced within a study of cytomegalovirus exposure and HLA in healthy donors. Worth noting for this clone: Antigen unknown.

The study's findings and limits: More clonal expansion characterized HLA-associated TCR beta chains than equally common others in a later analysis. Indistinguishable V segments such as TRBV6-2 and TRBV6-3 were excluded. Cytomegalovirus-associated TCR beta chains were listed, numbering over 150. Judged likely to be a sequencing artifact was a cluster of highly shared sequence variants.

Vbeta (60) and Jbeta (13) primers were used in the PCR. Profiled with immunoSEQ multiplex PCR; TCRdb holds only in-frame clones, not every one. The sample lists fewer than 200,000 clones, 70% to 85% occurring once. CDR1 and CDR2 from the germline V gene are SGHNT and YYREEE (reference sequence). Germline trimming cut 5 bases from V and 2 bases from J; bases unmatched to any gene: 8. This CDR3 has 16 residues. This TCR came from a man between 40 and 49 years old in good health and CMV-seropositive. The chain links TRBV5-4 to TRBJ2-3; 10 nucleotides align to TRBD2. Sequencing was carried out using PBMCs. Here the CDR3 reads CASREGTSEYTDTQYF. The DNA for the CDR3 is TGTGCCAGCAGGGAGGGGACTAGCGAATACACAGATACGCAGTATTTT. The full variable domain, in which reference TRBV5-4 and TRBJ2-3 provide the parts outside the CDR3, is ETGVTQSPTHLIKTRGQQVTLRCSSQSGHNTVSWYQQALGQGPQFIFQYYREEENGRGNFPPRFSGLQFPNYSSELNVNALELDDSALYLCASREGTSEYTDTQYFGPGTRLTVL.